The 32 T cell receptor beta chains below come from one sample, sequenced in a study of T cells in Graves' hyperthyroidism and ophthalmopathy. RNA transcripts were the template for amplifying TCR beta CDR3 regions. TCR CDR3 underwent first-round RT-PCR with the HTBI primer set. TCRdb ran MiXCR on the multiplex PCR reads and lists one entry per CDR3 protein. Among 300,000 or so distinct CDR3 sequences listed, 18% were seen once. Sequencing was performed on blood. The receptors originated from a woman between 50 and 59 years old with Graves' hyperthyroidism.

This clonotype appeared a few times. The chain joins TRBV11-2 to TRBJ2-2; 9 nucleotides agree with TRBD2. Germline loops: CDR1 SGHAT, CDR2 FQNNGV. J lost 6 bases, V lost 3 bases, and 11 bases had no gene match. The CDR3 totals 17 residues. For the CDR3, the DNA is TGTGCCAGCAGCTTGGGTGTTGGCGGGGGGGCGGCCGGGGAGCTGTTTTTT. Its protein product is CASSLGVGGGAAGELFF.

This clonotype was picked up one time. The CDR3 DNA follows: TGTGCCACCGCAAGGCTTAATGAAAAACTGTTTTTT. This sequence encodes CATARLNEKLFF. The rearrangement joins TRBV2 to TRBJ1-4, with unresolved D. The germline V and J ends were trimmed by 10 bases and 4 bases, with 10 bases remaining between them. Per germline, CDR1 SNHLY and CDR2 FYNNEI. The CDR3 spans 12 residues.

This clonotype has at least ten counts. J is TRBJ1-2 and V is TRBV3-1; weak D call: TRBD1 (5 bases). CDR3 length: 14 amino acids. The V gene lost 2 bases and the J gene lost 13 bases, with 20 bases spanning the gap. The germline CDR1 and CDR2 sequences are LGHDT and YNNKEL (reference sequence). The chain's CDR3 is CASSQQGGDWLPTF. The CDR3 DNA reads as TGTGCCAGCAGCCAACAGGGCGGGGACTGGCTACCCACCTTC.

The rearrangement links TRBV6-9 to TRBJ1-4, with D perhaps matching TRBD1 (5 bases). CDR3 length equals 15 residues. Looked up from germline, CDR1 is MNHGY and CDR2 is SVAAGI. V lost 3 bases and J 5 bases, leaving 13 bases between the germline ends. The CDR3: CASSYGGRANEKLFF. CDR3 sequence (DNA): TGTGCCAGCAGTTACGGGGGACGGGCGAATGAAAAACTGTTTTTT.

This clonotype has just a few counts. This chain links TRBV12-3 or TRBV12-4 with TRBJ1-1; unclear D gene. The ends were cut back, 1 base at V and 5 bases at J, with 11 bases in the middle. The CDR3 length is 14 residues. The CDR3 sequence: CASSLVSSATEAFF. The CDR3 region has the DNA TGTGCCAGCAGTTTAGTTTCCTCGGCAACTGAAGCTTTCTTT.

This clonotype came up many times. The rearrangement uses TRBV11-2 and TRBJ2-1; 11 bases are shared with TRBD1. The CDR3 runs 15 residues. Germline-derived CDR1 and CDR2 are SGHAT and FQNNGV. Unmatched junction bases numbered 3, after V lost 4 bases and J lost 4 bases. CDR3 sequence (DNA): TGTGCCAGCAGCTCCGGGACAGGGGGTTACAATGAGCAGTTCTTC. Protein sequence: CASSSGTGGYNEQFF.

This clonotype was counted at least ten times. This chain joins TRBV11-2 and TRBJ2-3, with D possibly being TRBD2 (5 bases). Between the trimmed V and J ends, which lost 3 bases and 5 bases, there was a span of 9 bases. The CDR3 consists of 13 residues. Germline values: CDR1 SGHAT, CDR2 FQNNGV. The CDR3 coding sequence is TGTGCCAGCAGCTTCCCTGGACTAGATACGCAGTATTTT. As protein: CASSFPGLDTQYF.

This clonotype was seen ten or more times. This rearrangement joins TRBV10-3 to TRBJ2-7; no clear D gene. The germline V and J ends were trimmed by 6 bases and 2 bases, with 14 bases remaining between them. Per the germline V gene, CDR1 is ENHRY and CDR2 is SYGVKD. This CDR3 contains 14 residues. This chain's CDR3 is CAIRTSGPTYEQYF. The CDR3 nucleotides are TGTGCCATCAGGACCTCCGGGCCTACCTACGAGCAGTACTTC.

This clonotype appeared many times. V usage is TRBV11-1 and J usage is TRBJ2-3; TRBD2 agrees at 7 bases. The CDR3 loop spans 16 amino acids. Germline-derived CDR1 and CDR2 are SGHAT and FQDESV (reference sequence). V was pared by 8 bases and J by 2 bases, with 13 bases of the junction left unmatched. The CDR3 is CASRGRSGTITDTQYF. DNA for the CDR3: TGTGCCAGCCGAGGTCGGAGCGGGACCATCACAGATACGCAGTATTTT.

The chain carries TRBV19 and TRBJ2-3; D unclear. From germline, CDR1 is LNHDA and CDR2 SQIVND (reference sequence). V was shortened by 7 bases and J by 5 bases, with 10 bases between the two germline ends. CDR3 length equals 12 residues. CDR3 amino acids: CASNNPGDTQYF. The CDR3 nucleotides read TGTGCCAGTAATAACCCAGGAGATACGCAGTATTTT. Based on the CDR3 plus reference TRBV19 and TRBJ2-3, the full variable domain is DGGITQSPKYLFRKEGQNVTLSCEQNLNHDAMYWYRQDPGQGLRLIYYSQIVNDFQKGDIAEGYSVSREKKESFPLTVTSAQKNPTAFYLCASNNPGDTQYFGPGTRLTVL.

This clonotype was picked up a small number of times. The genes are TRBV10-2 and TRBJ1-1, with 7 bases lining up with TRBD1. The germline CDR1 and CDR2 sequences are WSHSY and SAAADI. V lost 10 bases to trimming and J lost 4 bases; unmatched junction nucleotides: 9. The CDR3 is 13 residues long. The CDR3 DNA reads TGCGCCACCTCAGACAGGGCGGGCACTGAAGCTTTCTTT. Its translation is CATSDRAGTEAFF.

This chain links TRBV20-1 with TRBJ2-4; maybe TRBD2 (5 bases). This CDR3 contains 11 residues. The V gene lost 4 bases and the J gene lost 6 bases, with 7 bases spanning the gap. CDR1 is DFQATT, CDR2 SNEGSKA, per germline (reference sequence). Written as DNA, the CDR3 is TGCAGTGCTAAGGACTTAAACATTCAGTACTTC. This translates into CSAKDLNIQYF.

This clonotype showed up many times. CDR3 sequence reads: CSALDRGLGETQYF. The CDR3 coding sequence is TGCAGTGCTCTAGACAGGGGGCTAGGAGAGACCCAGTACTTC. The chain joins TRBV20-1 to TRBJ2-5, with 10 bases that match TRBD1. The CDR3 contains 14 residues. V dropped 5 bases and J dropped 4; count of bases not matched to a gene: 7. CDR1 and CDR2 from the germline V gene are DFQATT and SNEGSKA (reference sequence).

The rearrangement links TRBV29-1 to TRBJ2-5, with 8 bases matching TRBD1. The J segment lost 5 bases and the V segment lost 6 bases, leaving 5 bases of the junction unmatched. The germline gives CDR1 SQVTM, CDR2 ANQGSEA. The CDR3 sequence is 12 residues long. The CDR3 spells CSVQGAGETQYF. In nucleotides, the CDR3 is TGCAGCGTCCAGGGGGCAGGGGAGACCCAGTACTTC.

This chain uses TRBV18 with TRBJ2-3; TRBD2 agrees at 10 bases. Germline lookup yields CDR1 KGHSH and CDR2 LQKENI. The CDR3 sequence is 17 residues long. After removal of 0 bases from V and 3 bases from J, the junction contained 6 bases not matched to a gene. The CDR3 coding sequence is TGTGCCAGCTCACCACCGTCACTAGCGGGAAAGACAGATACGCAGTATTTT. Translated: CASSPPSLAGKTDTQYF.

This clonotype was seen at least ten times. This rearrangement joins TRBV6-1 to TRBJ1-1; the match to TRBD1 covers 8 bases. Germline CDR1 and CDR2: MNHNS and SASEGT. This CDR3 spans 13 amino acids. V lost 10 bases and J lost 0; bases outside the gene matches: 4. CDR3 DNA: TGTGCCACACAGGGGGTTATGAACACTGAAGCTTTCTTT. Protein product: CATQGVMNTEAFF.

The gene calls are TRBV6-1 and TRBJ2-7; TRBD2 agrees at 7 bases. The V and J ends lost 8 bases and 6 bases, in that order; junction bases with no gene match: 10. CDR1 and CDR2 (germline): MNHNS, SASEGT. CDR3 length: 13 amino acids. CDR3 bases: TGTGCCAGCCTGCCGGGACTACGCGGCGAGCAGTACTTC. Its translation: CASLPGLRGEQYF.

This clonotype was observed a few times. V usage is TRBV7-2 and J usage is TRBJ2-5; TRBD2 is a possible D gene (6 bases). V was pared by 1 base and J by 5 bases, with 14 bases between. The germline CDR1 and CDR2 sequences are SGHTA and FQGNSA. The CDR3 has 15 residues. Here the CDR3 DNA reads TGTGCCAGCAGCTTAGTTAGGGGCGCGGGGGAGACCCAGTACTTC. It is translated as CASSLVRGAGETQYF.

This clonotype was observed many times. J is TRBJ1-2 and V is TRBV27; TRBD1 matches 7 bases. Germline V gives CDR1 MNHEY, CDR2 SMNVEV (reference sequence). V lost 8 bases to trimming and J lost 4 bases; unmatched junction nucleotides: 13. CDR3 length equals 15 residues. CDR3 region: CASGKDRPQTYGYTF. The CDR3 DNA reads as TGTGCCAGCGGAAAGGACAGGCCGCAAACCTATGGCTACACCTTC.

In its sample, this clonotype was seen many times. V and J are TRBV11-2 and TRBJ2-1; TRBD2 might be the D (6 bases). V was cut by 6 bases and J by 7 bases, with 13 bases left in between. The germline CDR1 and CDR2 sequences are SGHAT and FQNNGV. CDR3 length: 13 residues. The CDR3 protein is CASRRIGRNEQFF. The CDR3 DNA is TGTGCCAGCAGAAGGATCGGGAGAAATGAGCAGTTCTTC.

This chain connects TRBV12-3 or TRBV12-4 to TRBJ2-3, with a tentative D call TRBD1 (6 bases). The CDR3 is made up of 15 amino acids. Between the trimmed V and J ends, which lost 5 bases and 1 base, there was a span of 13 bases. The DNA for the CDR3 is TGTGCCAGCAGTCTATCCAGGGGCCGCACAGATACGCAGTATTTT. This gives the protein CASSLSRGRTDTQYF.

Comments on this clonotype: One base away lies a much larger clone, so this may be a sequencing read error. The V call is TRBV3-1, the J call TRBJ1-1, with unresolved D. The V gene lost 1 base and the J gene lost 6 bases, with 15 bases spanning the gap. Germline V gives CDR1 LGHDT, CDR2 YNNKEL (reference sequence). The CDR3 loop spans 15 amino acids. This CDR3 is CASSQGARADAEAFF. DNA for the CDR3: TGTGCCAGCAGCCAAGGGGCACGGGCGGACGCTGAAGCTTTCTTT. Combining the CDR3 with reference TRBV3-1 and TRBJ1-1 gives the whole variable domain DTAVSQTPKYLVTQMGNDKSIKCEQNLGHDTMYWYKQDSKKFLKIMFSYNNKELIINETVPNRFSPKSPDKAHLNLHINSLELGDSAVYFCASSQGARADAEAFFGQGTRLTVV.

The chain carries TRBV29-1 and TRBJ1-1; D is possibly TRBD1 (5 bases). The CDR3 has 12 residues. Between the trimmed V and J ends, which lost 2 bases and 6 bases, there was a span of 10 bases. Germline CDR1 and CDR2: SQVTM and ANQGSEA. The CDR3 is CSVELQVSEAFF. The CDR3 DNA sequence: TGCAGCGTTGAACTACAGGTTTCTGAAGCTTTCTTT.

The chain is built from TRBV7-9 and TRBJ2-7; 9 bases map to TRBD2. Germline CDR1 reads SEHNR; CDR2 reads FQNEAQ (reference sequence). The V and J ends lost 2 bases and 1 base, in that order; junction bases with no gene match: 6. The CDR3 has 16 residues. The CDR3 spells CASSLFPAGGSYEQYV. CDR3 in DNA: TGTGCCAGCAGCTTATTCCCAGCGGGGGGATCCTACGAGCAGTACGTC.

CDR3 loop: CASSQGVLGNEQFF. DNA of the CDR3: TGTGCCAGCAGCCAAGGTGTCCTCGGGAATGAGCAGTTCTTC. This chain joins TRBV14 and TRBJ2-1, with D unclear. Trimming removed 1 base at V and 7 bases at J, with 11 bases between. The CDR3 runs to 14 residues. Germline CDR1 is SGHDN and CDR2 is FVKESK.

This clonotype was detected a few times. This rearrangement joins TRBV6-1 to TRBJ2-5, with a tentative D call TRBD2 (5 bases). The CDR3 is 11 amino acids. CDR1 is MNHNS, CDR2 SASEGT, per germline. The V and J ends lost 8 bases and 4 bases respectively, with 8 bases between them. The CDR3 region is CASDRGETQYF. CDR3 coding DNA: TGTGCCAGCGATCGGGGAGAGACCCAGTACTTC.

This chain joins TRBV27 and TRBJ2-3; D call uncertain. V was trimmed by 0 bases and J by 6 bases, leaving 16 bases between them. CDR1 and CDR2 from the germline V gene are MNHEY and SMNVEV (reference sequence). The CDR3 is 16 amino acids. Here the CDR3 DNA reads TGTGCCAGCAGTTTATCGGGCTCAGGCTTCGCGGATACGCAGTATTTT. This codes for CASSLSGSGFADTQYF.

In this sample, this clonotype turned up a few times. The gene calls are TRBV9 and TRBJ2-1; weak D call: TRBD1 (5 bases). This CDR3 contains 13 residues. V was clipped by 3 bases and J by 11 bases, with 15 bases between them. Germline loops: CDR1 SGDLS, CDR2 YYNGEE. CDR3 sequence: CASSAGTGLQQFF. In DNA, the CDR3 is TGTGCCAGCAGCGCAGGAACAGGTTTGCAGCAGTTCTTC.

This clonotype has ten or more counts. V is TRBV20-1 and J is TRBJ2-1; the match to TRBD2 covers 7 bases. The trim removed 1 base at V and 5 bases at J, leaving 11 bases unmatched. Germline-derived CDR1 and CDR2 are DFQATT and SNEGSKA (reference sequence). The CDR3 runs to 16 residues. CDR3 in DNA: TGCAGTGCTAGAGTAAGTTTTGGCGGGAGCAACAATGAGCAGTTCTTC. Translation gives CSARVSFGGSNNEQFF.

This clonotype was seen many times. The V and J genes are TRBV6-5 and TRBJ1-2; 7 bases fit TRBD1. Trimming cost V 2 bases and J 8 bases; bases outside gene matches: 8. The germline CDR1 and CDR2 sequences are MNHEY and SVGAGI. The CDR3 length is 14 residues. This CDR3 reads CASSYNDRVEGYTF. In nucleotides, the CDR3 is TGTGCCAGCAGTTACAACGACAGGGTAGAAGGCTACACCTTC.

This clonotype was seen ten or more times. V is TRBV18 and J is TRBJ2-3; 7 nucleotides match TRBD1. The ends lost 4 bases at V and 8 bases at J; junction bases unmatched: 9. Germline V gives CDR1 KGHSH, CDR2 LQKENI. CDR3 length: 14 residues. CDR3 residues: CASSLTGAEGTQYF. The CDR3 bases are TGTGCCAGCTCACTCACAGGGGCCGAAGGTACGCAGTATTTT.

This clonotype was detected many times. This sequence joins TRBV28 and TRBJ2-1; the D gene is possibly TRBD2 (8 bases). Germline CDR1 MDHEN, CDR2 SYDVKM. The CDR3 is 13 amino acids. Trimming removed 8 bases at V and 9 bases at J, with 17 bases between. CDR3 bases: TGTGCCAGCTTTCGGGAGGGGGCGGTTGAGCAGTTCTTC. It specifies CASFREGAVEQFF.